Following are 7 T cell receptor beta chains from one sample sequenced in a study of T cell repertoires in cytomegalovirus infection. TCRdb processed the reads anew with MiXCR; each CDR3 protein has one entry. Counted here are some 940,000 distinct CDR3 sequences, approximately 32% occurring once; the ten biggest clones make up roughly an eighth. Their antigens are not known. Source: cultured CD8+ T cells from PBMCs, taken from culture after CMV antigen stimulation. These receptors were obtained from a human donor in good health (CMV status not recorded). Some clones in this sample may be carry-over from other donors' samples.

In its sample, this clonotype was seen a few times. The V and J genes are TRBV19 and TRBJ1-5; D call uncertain. Trimming cost V 7 bases and J 5 bases, with 12 bases left between them. CDR3 length: 13 residues. The germline CDR1 and CDR2 sequences are LNHDA and SQIVND (reference sequence). The CDR3 loop reads CASKSQSDQPQHF. CDR3 sequence (DNA): TGTGCCAGTAAATCTCAATCGGATCAGCCCCAGCATTTT.

This clonotype was detected only once. V usage is TRBV12-3 or TRBV12-4 and J usage is TRBJ1-3; 7 nucleotides align to TRBD1. This CDR3 comprises 16 residues. The junction had 10 bases not matched to a gene; V was cut back by 6 bases and J by 2 bases. The CDR3 reads CASSLGQGVTGNTIYF. The CDR3 DNA sequence: TGTGCCAGCAGCCTAGGGCAGGGGGTCACTGGAAACACCATATATTTT.

Note on this clonotype: One base away lies a much larger clone, so this may be a sequencing read error. The chain joins TRBV7-6 to TRBJ2-1; 8 bases are shared with TRBD2. This CDR3 is built from 16 residues. V was pared by 3 bases and J by 5 bases, with 9 bases of the junction left unmatched. Germline V gene lookup returns CDR1 SGHVS and CDR2 FNYEAQ. The DNA for the CDR3 is TGTGCCAGCAGCTTCTACGAGGCGGGGGGTAACAATGAGCAGTTCTTC. Translation: CASSFYEAGGNNEQFF.

The chain has TRBV2 and TRBJ2-1; TRBD1 might be the D (5 bases). The CDR3 runs 13 residues. Germline assignment: CDR1 SNHLY and CDR2 FYNNEI. The ends were cut back, 6 bases at V and 3 bases at J, with 9 bases in the middle. CDR3 coding DNA: TGTGCCAGCAGAGGACAAGTCTACAATGAGCAGTTCTTC. It codes for CASRGQVYNEQFF.

V usage is TRBV7-2 and J usage is TRBJ1-1; D unresolved. The CDR3 is made up of 12 amino acids. V was cut by 2 bases and J by 7 bases, with 8 bases left in between. Germline assignment: CDR1 SGHTA and CDR2 FQGNSA. The CDR3 nucleotides read TGTGCCAGCAGCTTAAGATGGGATGAAGCTTTCTTT. It yields the protein CASSLRWDEAFF.

The V and J genes are TRBV7-2 and TRBJ1-5; possibly TRBD1 for D (5 bases). Germline V gene lookup returns CDR1 SGHTA and CDR2 FQGNSA. The CDR3 has 15 amino acids. V was trimmed by 5 bases and J by 4 bases, leaving 15 bases between them. The CDR3 protein is CASSQYPAGNQPQHF. In DNA form, the CDR3 reads TGTGCCAGCAGCCAGTACCCCGCAGGGAATCAGCCCCAGCATTTT.

Of note for this clonotype: The junction does not match germline at one end; this may be a read error. The chain is built from TRBV10-3 and TRBJ1-5; weak D call: TRBD1 (6 bases). Germline loops: CDR1 ENHRY, CDR2 SYGVKD. The CDR3 runs 18 residues. The CDR3 here is CATSSAGAGVLGNQPQHF. The CDR3 nucleotides are TGTGCCACCAGTTCGGCCGGGGCAGGGGTATTGGGCAATCAGCCCCAGCATTTT.